The 15 T cell receptor beta chains in this list originate from one sample, sequenced in a study of cytomegalovirus exposure and HLA in healthy donors. Primers included in the PCR were 60 Vbeta and 13 Jbeta primers. The method was immunoSEQ multiplex PCR; TCRdb's version includes in-frame clones alone and lacks a portion of them. The top ten hold around 3% of the sample, which has around 120,000 clones, 70% to 80% seen once. Sequencing was done on a sample of PBMCs. Receptor source: a woman aged 40 to 49 in good health and CMV-seropositive.

V is TRBV21-1 and J is TRBJ2-5; the table's D gene call, TRBD1, was not cross checked with the DNA. TRBV21-1 is designated a pseudogene. The CDR3 is made up of 15 amino acids. The CDR3 sequence is CASSLPGQHQETQYF. In DNA, the CDR3 is TGTGCCAGCAGCTTACCGGGACAGCATCAAGAGACCCAGTACTTC.

The chain combines TRBV19 with TRBJ2-2, with D maybe TRBD1 (5 bases). The V gene's germline CDR1 is LNHDA and CDR2 SQIVND (reference sequence). Trimming left V 10 bases short and J 0 bases short, with 12 bases between. CDR3 size: 14 residues. The CDR3 spells CATSDRTNTGELFF. Here the CDR3 DNA reads TGTGCCACCAGCGACAGAACGAACACCGGGGAGCTGTTTTTT. Variable domain in full (rest from reference TRBV19 and TRBJ2-2): DGGITQSPKYLFRKEGQNVTLSCEQNLNHDAMYWYRQDPGQGLRLIYYSQIVNDFQKGDIAEGYSVSREKKESFPLTVTSAQKNPTAFYLCATSDRTNTGELFFGEGSRLTVL.

CDR3 region: CASSESSLLGDTQYF. The CDR3 DNA follows: TGCGCCAGCAGTGAGTCGTCCCTACTCGGAGATACGCAGTATTTT. The chain combines TRBV10-1 with TRBJ2-3; D gene uncertain. This CDR3 has 15 amino acids. With 0 bases removed from V and 5 bases from J, the gap between germline ends came to 12 bases. Germline V lookup: CDR1 WNHNN, CDR2 SYGVQD (reference sequence).

The chain combines TRBV9 with TRBJ1-3; the D gene is possibly TRBD1 (5 bases). CDR1 and CDR2 from the germline V gene are SGDLS and YYNGEE. V shed 0 bases and J shed 4 bases, with 14 bases lying between them. The CDR3 consists of 16 residues. CDR3 bases: TGTGCCAGCAGCGTAGGGGGGAGGGTAGCGGGAAACACCATATATTTT. The encoded protein is CASSVGGRVAGNTIYF.

This clone was detected once. The chain is built from TRBV27 and TRBJ2-3, with 9 nucleotides matching TRBD2. CDR3 length equals 20 residues. Germline V lookup: CDR1 MNHEY, CDR2 SMNVEV (reference sequence). Trimming took 3 bases from V and 0 from J; bases not matched to a gene: 16. The chain's CDR3 is CASSFKGMAGGPYSTDTQYF. The CDR3 nucleotides are TGTGCCAGCAGTTTTAAGGGGATGGCGGGAGGGCCGTATAGCACAGATACGCAGTATTTT.

This clone was detected a few times. V and J are TRBV2 and TRBJ1-5, with 8 bases aligning to TRBD1. CDR1 and CDR2 from the germline V gene are SNHLY and FYNNEI. Trimming cost V 6 bases and J 1 base; bases outside gene matches: 8. CDR3 length equals 16 residues. The CDR3 DNA is TGTGCCAGCAGCTCGCAGGGGGCACGGAGCAATCAGCCCCAGCATTTT. Translation: CASSSQGARSNQPQHF.

The chain joins TRBV6-5 to TRBJ2-1; 7 positions match TRBD1. The CDR3 extends over 13 amino acids. The V segment lost 6 bases and the J segment 4 bases; nucleotides outside the gene matches: 3. CDR1 is MNHEY, CDR2 SVGAGI, per germline. This chain's CDR3 is CASRTGQYNEQFF. CDR3 in DNA: TGTGCCAGCAGGACAGGGCAGTACAATGAGCAGTTCTTC.

This chain links TRBV29-1 with TRBJ1-1; 8 nucleotides agree with TRBD1. J gave up 3 bases and V 7 bases, and 7 bases lay outside the gene matches. The V gene's germline CDR1 is SQVTM and CDR2 ANQGSEA. CDR3 length equals 13 residues. The CDR3 spells CSGGQDLDTEAFF. For the CDR3, the DNA is TGCAGCGGGGGACAGGATCTGGACACTGAAGCTTTCTTT.

The chain couples TRBV5-8 to TRBJ1-1, with TRBD1 matching over 10 bases. The V segment lost 8 bases and the J segment 6 bases; nucleotides outside the gene matches: 7. This CDR3 contains 13 residues. Germline CDR1 SGHTS, CDR2 YDEGEE. Here the CDR3 reads CASPGQGVSEAFF. The CDR3 nucleotides are TGTGCCAGTCCCGGACAGGGGGTTTCTGAAGCTTTCTTT.

The genes are TRBV12-5 and TRBJ1-5; 10 bases fit TRBD1. The CDR3 covers 17 residues. Trimming took 0 bases from V and 1 from J; bases not matched to a gene: 3. CDR1 and CDR2 from the germline V gene are LGHNT and FRNRAP. The CDR3 DNA reads as TGTGCTAGTGGTTTGGTGTGGACAGGGGGAAGCAATCAGCCCCAGCATTTT. Protein product: CASGLVWTGGSNQPQHF. The full variable domain, with the rest looked up from reference TRBV12-5 and TRBJ1-5, is DARVTQTPRHKVTEMGQEVTMRCQPILGHNTVFWYRQTMMQGLELLAYFRNRAPLDDSGMPKDRFSAEMPDATLATLKIQPSEPRDSAVYFCASGLVWTGGSNQPQHFGDGTRLSIL.

The genes are TRBV7-2 and TRBJ2-1; a weak D match, TRBD2 (5 bases). Between the trimmed V and J ends, which lost 5 bases and 5 bases, there was a span of 13 bases. The CDR3 covers 14 residues. Germline CDR1 and CDR2: SGHTA and FQGNSA. CDR3 in DNA: TGTGCCAGCAGCGAAGCGGCCCTCGACAATGAGCAGTTCTTC. Translating it yields CASSEAALDNEQFF. Using reference TRBV7-2 and TRBJ2-1 for the parts outside the CDR3, the full variable domain is GAGVSQSPSNKVTEKGKDVELRCDPISGHTALYWYRQSLGQGLEFLIYFQGNSAPDKSGLPSDRFSAERTGGSVSTLTIQRTQQEDSAVYLCASSEAALDNEQFFGPGTRLTVL.

This chain uses TRBV6-1 with TRBJ1-1, with D perhaps TRBD1 (5 bases). The CDR3 contains 16 residues. Germline values: CDR1 MNHNS, CDR2 SASEGT. The germline V and J ends were trimmed by 4 bases and 5 bases, with 20 bases remaining between them. CDR3 coding DNA: TGTGCCAGCAGTGGCCTAGGCGTGTCGGGGGTAACTGAAGCTTTCTTT. Protein product: CASSGLGVSGVTEAFF.

The V call is TRBV6-1, the J call TRBJ1-1; D not resolved. The CDR3 has 14 residues. CDR1 MNHNS and CDR2 SASEGT come from the germline V gene. Trimming left V 6 bases short and J 5 bases short, with 16 bases between. The CDR3, as DNA: TGTGCCAGCAGCTCAGGACTTTTAGGGACTGAAGCTTTCTTT. This codes for CASSSGLLGTEAFF.

The chain recombines TRBV4-1 with TRBJ2-5; 11 bases are shared with TRBD1. The CDR3 spans 14 residues. V trimming: 3 bases; J trimming: 5 bases; junction bases outside the gene matches: 2. Germline CDR1 and CDR2: MGHRA and YSYEKL. In DNA form, the CDR3 reads TGCGCCAGCAGCCAGGGACAGGGGGTTGAGACCCAGTACTTC. It specifies CASSQGQGVETQYF.

The V call is TRBV5-1, the J call TRBJ2-5; 16 nucleotides agree with TRBD2. The CDR3 totals 16 residues. Looked up from germline, CDR1 is SGHRS and CDR2 is YFSETQ. V was clipped by 4 bases and J by 5 bases; unmatched bases: 5. As DNA, the CDR3 is TGCGCCAGCAGCCCGGGACTAGCGGGAGGGAGGGAGACCCAGTACTTC. Protein product: CASSPGLAGGRETQYF.